These 17 T cell receptor gamma chains share one sample of origin, sequenced in a study of fetal and pediatric gammadelta thymocytes. TCRdb fed the reads into CATT to redo clone calling. The sample shows about 920 gamma-chain clones, roughly 5% of them seen only once. The sample taken for sequencing was non-Vgamma9Vdelta2 gamma-delta T cells from the thymus. The subset denotes: CD3+gammadeltaTCR+ thymocytes not co-expressing Vgamma9 and Vdelta2. The source is a child who underwent cardiac surgery and was recorded as healthy.

The table lists this clone with a few counts. A much larger clone is a single base away; this may be a read error. The V and J genes are TRGV4 and TRGJP2. Since TCRdb gives no J gene, matching the DNA to germline was used here to assign it. The CDR3 covers 15 residues. The germline V gene encodes CDR1 EGSTGY and CDR2 YDSYTSSV. After removal of 0 bases from V and 5 bases from J, the junction contained 6 bases not matched to a gene. CDR3 bases: TGTGCCACCTGGGATGGGATCGGGAGTGATTGGATCAAGACGTTT. It translates to CATWDGIGSDWIKTF.

This clone is termed medium-sized (0.01 to 0.1%). The chain employs TRGV4 and TRGJ1 or TRGJ2. The CDR3 is 13 amino acids. Germline assignment: CDR1 EGSTGY and CDR2 YDSYTSSV. V shed 0 bases and J 10 bases; nucleotides not matched to a gene: 9. The CDR3 DNA follows: TGTGCCACCTGGGATGGGCCGGTCGAGAAGAAACTCTTT. Translation: CATWDGPVEKKLF.

In this sample, this clone is medium-sized (0.01 to 0.1%). V gene TRGV2 combines with J gene TRGJ1 or TRGJ2. Germline values: CDR1 EGSNGY, CDR2 YDSYNSKV. This CDR3 comprises 15 residues. With 0 bases clipped from V and 4 bases from J, the junction kept 9 bases outside the gene matches. The CDR3 DNA reads TGTGCCACCTGGGACGGGCCGTATAGGTATTATAAGAAACTCTTT. This gives the protein CATWDGPYRYYKKLF.

By proportion, this clone is medium-sized. Within the sample, other DNA sequences also encode this same CDR3. This chain joins TRGV5 and TRGJ1 or TRGJ2. V trimming: 0 bases; J trimming: 5 bases; junction bases outside the gene matches: 4. The CDR3 consists of 13 residues. CDR1 is VINAFY and CDR2 is YDVSNSKD in the germline V gene. In nucleotides, the CDR3 is TGTGCCACCTGGGACAGGCCCGATTATAAGAAACTCTTT. As protein: CATWDRPDYKKLF.

On this clone itself: This likely traces to a read error, being one base from a far larger clone. V usage is TRGV8 and J usage is TRGJ1 or TRGJ2. Here the J gene was assigned by germline matching of the DNA, as TCRdb has none. Germline CDR1 reads VENAVY; CDR2 reads YDSYNSRV. The CDR3 consists of 10 residues. Unmatched junction bases numbered 6, after V lost 10 bases and J lost 6 bases. The CDR3 is CATGTYKKLF. Written as DNA, the CDR3 is TGTGCCACGGGTACTTATAAGAAACTCTTT.

Relative to its sample, this clone is large. The chain combines TRGV2 with TRGJ1 or TRGJ2. This CDR3 spans 11 amino acids. Unmatched junction bases numbered 5, after V lost 2 bases and J lost 10 bases. Germline values: CDR1 EGSNGY, CDR2 YDSYNSKV. The CDR3 sequence: CATWDDKKKLF. The CDR3, as DNA: TGTGCCACCTGGGACGATAAAAAGAAACTCTTT.

This clone has just a few counts. This chain connects TRGV3 to TRGJ1 or TRGJ2. Since TCRdb gives no J gene, matching the DNA to germline was used here to assign it. The CDR3 loop spans 17 amino acids. Germline V gene lookup returns CDR1 VTNTFY and CDR2 YDVSTARD (reference sequence). V was clipped by 0 bases and J by 0 bases; unmatched bases: 11. CDR3 sequence (DNA): TGTGCCACCTGGGACAGGCCTGATTCCATGAATTATTATAAGAAACTCTTT. It specifies CATWDRPDSMNYYKKLF.

This clone counts as medium-sized. The chain joins TRGV4 to TRGJP. The CDR3 loop spans 17 amino acids. In germline, CDR1 is EGSTGY, CDR2 YDSYTSSV. J gave up 7 bases and V 1 base, and 7 bases lay outside the gene matches. CDR3 region: CATWDGPRELGKKIKVF. CDR3 DNA sequence: TGTGCCACCTGGGATGGCCCACGGGAGTTGGGCAAAAAAATCAAGGTATTT.

The chain couples TRGV9 to TRGJP. The J gene was not available in TCRdb and was assigned here by matching the DNA to germline segments. V trimming: 2 bases; J trimming: 5 bases; junction bases outside the gene matches: 6. The V gene's germline CDR1 is GITISATS and CDR2 ISYDGTV (reference sequence). The CDR3 is made up of 17 amino acids. The CDR3 here is CALWEDLKELGKKIKVF. The CDR3 DNA sequence: TGTGCCTTGTGGGAGGATCTGAAAGAGTTGGGCAAAAAAATCAAGGTATTT.

This clone ranks as medium-sized. V and J are TRGV8 and TRGJ1 or TRGJ2. V lost 3 bases, J lost 5 bases, and 4 bases stayed unmatched. Germline assignment: CDR1 VENAVY and CDR2 YDSYNSRV. This CDR3 comprises 12 residues. As DNA, the CDR3 is TGTGCCACCTGGGATGGGGATTATAAGAAACTCTTT. This encodes CATWDGDYKKLF.

A remark on this clone: A read error is possible here, since a much larger clone lies one base away. The V and J genes are TRGV8 and TRGJP1. This CDR3 contains 17 residues. CDR1 and CDR2 from the germline V gene are VENAVY and YDSYNSRV. The CDR3 DNA reads TGTACCACCTGGGATATTGGAGTATATACCACTGGTTGGTTCAAGATATTT. Its translation: CTTWDIGVYTTGWFKIF.

This clone is labeled as medium-sized. The J gene is given as TRGJ1 or TRGJ2, and the V gene is not called. CDR3 size: 12 residues. CDR3 amino acids: CATWESGYKKLF. In nucleotides, the CDR3 is TGTGCCACCTGGGAGTCTGGTTATAAGAAACTCTTT.

This clone was seen only a few times. This could be a read error, since a much larger clone is one nucleotide away. The rearrangement links TRGV9 to TRGJ1 or TRGJ2. Germline CDR1 GITISATS, CDR2 ISYDGTV (reference sequence). The CDR3 covers 13 residues. CDR3 amino acids: CAMWETIYYKKLF. CDR3 coding DNA: TGTGCCATGTGGGAAACGATTTATTATAAGAAACTCTTT.

By share, this clone counts as medium-sized. The J gene is TRGJP2, the V gene TRGV4. After removal of 4 bases from V and 0 bases from J, the junction contained 2 bases not matched to a gene. Germline CDR1 reads EGSTGY; CDR2 reads YDSYTSSV. The CDR3 is made up of 14 amino acids. The CDR3 DNA reads as TGTGCCACCTGGGAGTATAGTAGTGATTGGATCAAGACGTTT. It specifies CATWEYSSDWIKTF.

Judged by abundance, this clone is medium-sized (0.01 to 0.1%). The junction differs from germline at one of its ends, possibly a read error. J is TRGJ1 or TRGJ2 and V is TRGV5. The J gene, absent from TCRdb, was called here by matching the DNA to germline. Germline V gene sequence: CDR1 VINAFY, CDR2 YDVSNSKD. The CDR3 covers 13 residues. The CDR3 DNA reads as TGTGCCATCTGGGACAGCCATTATTATAAGAAACTCTTT. This gives the protein CAIWDSHYYKKLF.

This clone is medium-sized (0.01 to 0.1%) in the sample. Other DNA sequences in this sample translate to the same CDR3. The J gene is TRGJ1 or TRGJ2, the V gene TRGV3. The V segment lost 0 bases and the J segment 9 bases; nucleotides outside the gene matches: 2. This CDR3 has 11 amino acids. The germline CDR1 and CDR2 sequences are VTNTFY and YDVSTARD (reference sequence). CDR3 sequence (DNA): TGTGCCACCTGGGACAGGCCTAAGAAACTCTTT. It specifies CATWDRPKKLF.

Regarding this clone: Since a much larger clone is just one base distant, this may be a read error. The gene calls are TRGV4 and TRGJ1 or TRGJ2. Here the J gene came from matching the DNA to germline, since TCRdb omits it. After removal of 7 bases from V and 7 bases from J, the junction contained 10 bases not matched to a gene. The CDR3 has 12 residues. Germline loops: CDR1 EGSTGY, CDR2 YDSYTSSV. CDR3 residues: CATCPPGYKKLF. The CDR3 region has the DNA TGTGCCACCTGCCCCCCCGGGTATAAGAAACTCTTT.